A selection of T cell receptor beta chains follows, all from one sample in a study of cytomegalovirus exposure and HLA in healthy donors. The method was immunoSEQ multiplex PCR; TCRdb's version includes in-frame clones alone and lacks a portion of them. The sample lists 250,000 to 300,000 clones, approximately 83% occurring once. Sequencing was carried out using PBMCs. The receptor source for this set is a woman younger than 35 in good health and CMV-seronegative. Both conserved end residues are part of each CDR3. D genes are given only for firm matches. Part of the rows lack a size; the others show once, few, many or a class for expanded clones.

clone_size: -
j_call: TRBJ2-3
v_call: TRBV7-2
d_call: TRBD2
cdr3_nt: TGTGCCGGCAGCTTGGCTAGCGGGGCCACAGATACGCAGTATTTT
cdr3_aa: CAGSLASGATDTQYF

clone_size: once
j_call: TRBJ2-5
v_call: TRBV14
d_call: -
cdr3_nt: TGTGCCAGCCGGGACTCCGCAAGAGAGACCCAGTACTTC
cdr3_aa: CASRDSARETQYF

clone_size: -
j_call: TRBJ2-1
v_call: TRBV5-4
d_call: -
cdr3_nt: TGTGCCAGCAGCCGGGACTCCACAGAATACAATGAGCAGTTCTTC
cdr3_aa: CASSRDSTEYNEQFF

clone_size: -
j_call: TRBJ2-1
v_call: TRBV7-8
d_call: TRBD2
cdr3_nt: TGTGCCAGCAGCCCGGGGACTAGATCGTACAATGAGCAGTTCTTC
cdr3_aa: CASSPGTRSYNEQFF

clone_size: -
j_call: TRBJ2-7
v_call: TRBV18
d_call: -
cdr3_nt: TGTGCCAGCTCACCACCTGCGGCAGCCAACTACGAGCAGTACTTC
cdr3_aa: CASSPPAAANYEQYF

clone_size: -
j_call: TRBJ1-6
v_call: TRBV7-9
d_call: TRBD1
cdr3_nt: TGTGCCAGCAGCCCTCAGACAGGGGCATCACCCCTCCACTTT
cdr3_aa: CASSPQTGASPLHF

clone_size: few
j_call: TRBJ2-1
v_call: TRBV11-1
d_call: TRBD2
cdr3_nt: TGTGCCAGCAGCTTGCGGGGGGGGTACAATGAGCAGTTCTTC
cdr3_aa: CASSLRGGYNEQFF

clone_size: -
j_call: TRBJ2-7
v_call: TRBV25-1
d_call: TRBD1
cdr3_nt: TGTGCCAGCAGTAATGCGGACAGGCACTCCTACGAGCAGTACTTC
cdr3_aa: CASSNADRHSYEQYF

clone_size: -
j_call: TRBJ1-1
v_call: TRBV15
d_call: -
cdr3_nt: TGTGCCACCAGCAGAGTTAGGGTAGGGGGCACTGAAGCTTTCTTT
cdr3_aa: CATSRVRVGGTEAFF

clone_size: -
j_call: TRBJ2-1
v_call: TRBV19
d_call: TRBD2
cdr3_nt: TGTGCCAGTAGTATCTGGGGCGGGAGGACCTACAATGAGCAGTTCTTC
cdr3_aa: CASSIWGGRTYNEQFF

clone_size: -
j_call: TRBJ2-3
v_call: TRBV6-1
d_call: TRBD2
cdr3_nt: TGTGCCAGCAGTGAAGGGAGACTAGCCGGCGATACGCAGTATTTT
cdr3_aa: CASSEGRLAGDTQYF

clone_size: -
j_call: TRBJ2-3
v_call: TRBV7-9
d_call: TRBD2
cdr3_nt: TGTGCCAGCAGCTTCTACGGCGGGAGAGAGGATACGCAGTATTTT
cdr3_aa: CASSFYGGREDTQYF

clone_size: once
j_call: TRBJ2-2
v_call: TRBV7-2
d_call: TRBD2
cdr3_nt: TGTGCCAGCAGCTCACCCGGGGGGGGCTTCACCGGGGAGCTGTTTTTT
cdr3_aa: CASSSPGGGFTGELFF

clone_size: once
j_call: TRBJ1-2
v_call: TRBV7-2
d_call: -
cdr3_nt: TGTGCCAGCAGCCCACAGGTTGATACCGGGAGCCTCTATGGCTACACCTTC
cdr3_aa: CASSPQVDTGSLYGYTF

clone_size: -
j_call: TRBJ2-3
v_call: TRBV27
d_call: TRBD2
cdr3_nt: TGTGCCAGCAGTTTAGCCCCTGGACTAGCGGGGTTCACAGATACGCAGTATTTT
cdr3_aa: CASSLAPGLAGFTDTQYF

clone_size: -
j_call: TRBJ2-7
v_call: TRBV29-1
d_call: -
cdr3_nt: TGCAGCGTTGCTGTCAGGGGATACGAGCAGTACTTC
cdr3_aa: CSVAVRGYEQYF

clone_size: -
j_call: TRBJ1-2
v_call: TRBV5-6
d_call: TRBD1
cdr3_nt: TGTGCCAGCAGCTTGGACAGGGGACAGGGGGCGAAAGGCTACACCTTC
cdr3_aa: CASSLDRGQGAKGYTF

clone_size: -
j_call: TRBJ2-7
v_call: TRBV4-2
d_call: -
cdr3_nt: TGTGCCAGCAGCCAAGAAGCTCCTAGCGTGAGTATCGAGCAGTACTTC
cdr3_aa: CASSQEAPSVSIEQYF

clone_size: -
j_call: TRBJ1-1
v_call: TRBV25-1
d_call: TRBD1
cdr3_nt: TGTGCCAGCAGGGGGAAACCGGACAGGCTGAACACTGAAGCTTTCTTT
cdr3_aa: CASRGKPDRLNTEAFF

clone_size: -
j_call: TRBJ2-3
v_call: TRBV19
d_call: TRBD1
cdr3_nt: TGTGCCAGTAAAGTCCGGGACAGGGGGCAAGATACGCAGTATTTT
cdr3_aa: CASKVRDRGQDTQYF

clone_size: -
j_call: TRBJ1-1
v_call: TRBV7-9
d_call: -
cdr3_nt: TGTGCCAGCAGCGCTATCCGGGGGAACACTGAAGCTTTCTTT
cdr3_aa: CASSAIRGNTEAFF

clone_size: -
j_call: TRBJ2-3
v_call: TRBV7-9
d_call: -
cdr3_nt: TGTGCCAGCAGCCCCCTTGGGAGCGCAGATACGCAGTATTTT
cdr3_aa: CASSPLGSADTQYF

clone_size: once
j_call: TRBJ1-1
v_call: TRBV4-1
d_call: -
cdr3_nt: TGCGCCAGCAGCCAAGTAGCGGTTGGCACTGAAGCTTTCTTT
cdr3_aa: CASSQVAVGTEAFF

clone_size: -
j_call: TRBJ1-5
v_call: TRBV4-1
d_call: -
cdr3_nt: TGCGCCAGCAGCCACCTCCAGGGAGGGAGTCAGCCCCAGCATTTT
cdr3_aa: CASSHLQGGSQPQHF

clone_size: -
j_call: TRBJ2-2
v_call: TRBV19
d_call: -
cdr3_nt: TGTGCCACCACTACCGGGGGGCGGACGACCGGGGAGCTGTTTTTT
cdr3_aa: CATTTGGRTTGELFF

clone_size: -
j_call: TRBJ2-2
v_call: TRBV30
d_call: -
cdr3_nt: TGTGCCTGCGCCCGACAGAGGAACACCGGGGAGCTGTTTTTT
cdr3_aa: CACARQRNTGELFF

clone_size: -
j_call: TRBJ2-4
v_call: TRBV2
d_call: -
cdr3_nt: TGTGCCAGCAGTGAGAGGCTAGCCAAAAACATTCAGTACTTC
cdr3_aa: CASSERLAKNIQYF

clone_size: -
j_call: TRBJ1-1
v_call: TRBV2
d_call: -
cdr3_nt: TGTGCCAGCAGTGAATTCGGGAGAGCTTTCTTT
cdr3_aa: CASSEFGRAFF

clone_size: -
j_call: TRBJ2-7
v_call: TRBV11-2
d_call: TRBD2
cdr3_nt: TGTGCCAGCAGCTTAGTTCTGGGACTAGCGGGGCAGGACGAGCAGTACTTC
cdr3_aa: CASSLVLGLAGQDEQYF

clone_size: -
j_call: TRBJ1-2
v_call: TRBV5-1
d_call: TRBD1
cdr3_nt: TGCGCCAGCAGCTTGGGGGCGACAGGGTTGGATGGCTACACCTTC
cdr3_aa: CASSLGATGLDGYTF

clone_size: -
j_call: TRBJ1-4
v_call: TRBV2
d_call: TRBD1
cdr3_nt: TGTGCCAGCAGTGTCGTGACAGGGGGAGAACTGTTTTTT
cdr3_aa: CASSVVTGGELFF